The 27 T cell receptor beta chains presented below share a single source sample, sequenced in a study of blood T cell repertoires in COVID-19. Sequencing used immunoSEQ multiplex PCR; TCRdb keeps in-frame clones, though not all of them. In the table there are 500,000 to 600,000 clones, 70% to 90% of which are singletons. Sequencing was carried out using peripheral blood. These receptors were collected from a woman aged 45-59 years with COVID-19, enrolled during active disease.

The J gene is TRBJ2-1, the V gene TRBV14, with 8 bases identical to TRBD2. The CDR3 sequence is 18 residues long. V shed 0 bases, J shed 5 bases, and the junction held 12 bases outside the gene matches. Germline V gives CDR1 SGHDN, CDR2 FVKESK. DNA of the CDR3: TGTGCCAGCAGCCAAGAACCCCGGCTGGTAGCGGGGAACAATGAGCAGTTCTTC. Amino acid sequence: CASSQEPRLVAGNNEQFF. The whole variable domain, remainder taken from reference TRBV14 and TRBJ2-1, is EAGVTQFPSHSVIEKGQTVTLRCDPISGHDNLYWYRRVMGKEIKFLLHFVKESKQDESGMPNNRFLAERTGGTYSTLKVQPAELEDSGVYFCASSQEPRLVAGNNEQFFGPGTRLTVL.

The chain is built from TRBV4-2 and TRBJ2-1; D may be TRBD2 (6 bases). The CDR3 is 16 amino acids. From germline, CDR1 is LGHNA and CDR2 YNFKEQ. Trimming shortened V by 3 bases and J by 1 base, and 13 bases separated the two germline ends. The CDR3 nucleotides read TGTGCCAGCAGCCAGGGTAAGGCGGGGTCCTACAATGAGCAGTTCTTC. It specifies CASSQGKAGSYNEQFF.

The V gene is TRBV7-2, the J gene TRBJ1-2, with 10 nucleotides matching TRBD1. Trimming removed 1 base from V and 7 bases from J; junction bases left unmatched: 15. Looked up from germline, CDR1 is SGHTA and CDR2 is FQGNSA. The CDR3 contains 18 residues. The CDR3 is CASSLVSGQGTGGGGYTF. CDR3 nucleotide sequence: TGTGCCAGCAGCTTAGTTTCGGGACAGGGGACCGGGGGAGGTGGCTACACCTTC.

A word on this clone: Other nucleotide sequences from this sample produce the same CDR3. The chain combines TRBV5-1 with TRBJ1-2, with 8 bases that match TRBD1. Trimming cost V 2 bases and J 3 bases; bases outside gene matches: 0. Germline V CDR1 and CDR2: SGHRS, YFSETQ. CDR3 length: 13 residues. The CDR3 protein is CASSLQGDYGYTF. CDR3 nucleotides: TGCGCCAGCAGCTTACAGGGGGACTATGGCTACACCTTC.

The chain links TRBV3-1 (or the pseudogene TRBV3-2) to TRBJ1-1; 7 bases are a match to TRBD1. This CDR3 region has 14 residues. Germline values: CDR1 LGHDT, CDR2 YNNKEL (reference sequence). Germline trimming cut 4 bases from V and 6 bases from J; bases unmatched to any gene: 8. This CDR3 reads CASSRRQGLAEAFF. Here the CDR3 DNA reads TGTGCCAGCAGCCGTCGACAGGGTCTGGCTGAAGCTTTCTTT.

This rearrangement joins TRBV19 to TRBJ1-5; possible D gene TRBD1, 6 bases. Per germline, CDR1 LNHDA and CDR2 SQIVND (reference sequence). V was cut by 6 bases and J by 0 bases, with 15 bases left in between. The CDR3 contains 16 residues. In nucleotides, the CDR3 is TGTGCCAGTAGGACGGCTGGGGGCTATAGCAATCAGCCCCAGCATTTT. This encodes CASRTAGGYSNQPQHF. The entire variable domain, with the rest obtained from reference TRBV19 and TRBJ1-5, is as follows: DGGITQSPKYLFRKEGQNVTLSCEQNLNHDAMYWYRQDPGQGLRLIYYSQIVNDFQKGDIAEGYSVSREKKESFPLTVTSAQKNPTAFYLCASRTAGGYSNQPQHFGDGTRLSIL.

V usage is TRBV5-1 and J usage is TRBJ1-6, with D perhaps TRBD1 (6 bases). The ends were cut back, 4 bases at V and 3 bases at J, with 17 bases in the middle. The CDR3 extends over 17 amino acids. Germline values: CDR1 SGHRS, CDR2 YFSETQ. CDR3 amino acids: CASSPGQTVFYNSPLHF. The CDR3 nucleotides are TGCGCCAGCAGCCCCGGACAGACAGTATTCTATAATTCACCCCTCCACTTT.

The rearrangement links TRBV19 to TRBJ2-5, with TRBD2 identical over 10 bases. The CDR3 is 15 amino acids. V lost 3 bases to trimming and J lost 5 bases; unmatched junction nucleotides: 6. The V gene's germline CDR1 is LNHDA and CDR2 SQIVND (reference sequence). CDR3 loop: CASSISGGALETQYF. The CDR3 DNA sequence: TGTGCCAGTAGTATCAGCGGGGGGGCGCTCGAGACCCAGTACTTC. Filled out from reference TRBV19 and TRBJ2-5, the complete variable domain reads DGGITQSPKYLFRKEGQNVTLSCEQNLNHDAMYWYRQDPGQGLRLIYYSQIVNDFQKGDIAEGYSVSREKKESFPLTVTSAQKNPTAFYLCASSISGGALETQYFGPGTRLLVL.

The rearrangement links TRBV2 to TRBJ2-1; no definite D call. CDR1 and CDR2 (germline): SNHLY, FYNNEI. The CDR3 runs to 16 residues. V shed 6 bases and J shed 6 bases, with 21 bases lying between them. This CDR3 is CASRELAPPKRNEQFF. The CDR3, as DNA: TGTGCCAGCAGGGAGCTCGCACCGCCCAAGCGCAATGAGCAGTTCTTC.

This clone showed up just once. CDR3 coding DNA: TGTGCCAGCTCTATCGGGGTGGGAGAGCAGTACTTC. Its translation: CASSIGVGEQYF. This rearrangement joins TRBV6-5 to TRBJ2-7; D is perhaps TRBD2 (5 bases). Trimming removed 8 bases from V and 7 bases from J, with 15 bases in between. Germline assignment: CDR1 MNHEY and CDR2 SVGAGI. The CDR3 is made up of 12 amino acids.

The chain combines TRBV30 with TRBJ2-7; D gene unclear. Trimming removed 0 bases from V and 2 bases from J, with 8 bases in between. CDR1 and CDR2 (germline): GTSNPN, SVGIG (reference sequence). This CDR3 is 13 amino acids long. CDR3 bases: TGTGCCTGGAGTGTAACAGTTACCTACGAGCAGTACTTC. Its protein is CAWSVTVTYEQYF.

This chain uses TRBV6-6 with TRBJ2-1; weak D call: TRBD2 (6 bases). The germline V gene encodes CDR1 MNHNY and CDR2 SVGAGI (reference sequence). This CDR3 has 15 residues. V lost 0 bases, J lost 4 bases, and 10 bases lay in between. The CDR3 reads CASSYSSGGYNEQFF. DNA for the CDR3: TGTGCCAGCAGTTACTCGAGTGGGGGGTACAATGAGCAGTTCTTC.

The chain has TRBV9 and TRBJ1-3; 12 nucleotides agree with TRBD1. The CDR3 runs to 16 residues. V shed 2 bases, J shed 5 bases, and the junction held 5 bases outside the gene matches. From germline, CDR1 is SGDLS and CDR2 YYNGEE. The CDR3 here is CASSVGTGGFRNTIYF. CDR3 in DNA: TGTGCCAGCAGCGTTGGGACAGGGGGCTTTAGAAACACCATATATTTT.

This chain's CDR3 is CASSDPQIGGYTF. CDR3 nucleotide sequence: TGTGCCAGCAGTGACCCCCAGATTGGTGGCTACACCTTC. The rearrangement links TRBV6-1 to TRBJ1-2; D unclear. Trimming removed 3 bases at V and 7 bases at J, with 12 bases between. CDR3 length equals 13 residues. Per the germline V gene, CDR1 is MNHNS and CDR2 is SASEGT.

This clone is a singleton in its sample. CDR3 region: CASSFDGLRGYGYTF. For the CDR3, the DNA is TGTGCCAGCAGCTTCGACGGCCTGCGCGGCTATGGCTACACCTTC. This sequence joins TRBV5-6 and TRBJ1-2; no clear D gene. The CDR3 extends over 15 amino acids. V was cut by 2 bases and J by 4 bases, with 15 bases left in between. Germline V CDR1 and CDR2: SGHDT, YYEEEE.

The gene calls are TRBV5-4 and TRBJ2-3; 8 bases match TRBD2. Germline loops: CDR1 SGHNT, CDR2 YYREEE (reference sequence). The CDR3 runs 13 residues. The V segment lost 4 bases and the J segment 9 bases; nucleotides outside the gene matches: 7. CDR3 sequence (DNA): TGTGCCAGCAGCCCACGTAGCGGGGAGACGCAGTATTTT. Protein sequence: CASSPRSGETQYF. The full variable domain, rest sourced from reference TRBV5-4 and TRBJ2-3, is ETGVTQSPTHLIKTRGQQVTLRCSSQSGHNTVSWYQQALGQGPQFIFQYYREEENGRGNFPPRFSGLQFPNYSSELNVNALELDDSALYLCASSPRSGETQYFGPGTRLTVL.

The rearrangement uses TRBV6-5 and TRBJ1-1, with D maybe TRBD1 (5 bases). Germline CDR1 is MNHEY and CDR2 is SVGAGI. This CDR3 contains 13 residues. Trimming stripped 5 bases from V and 3 bases from J, with 10 bases between. The CDR3 DNA reads as TGTGCCAGCAGTAGGAGGGGTGACACTGAAGCTTTCTTT. Amino acid sequence: CASSRRGDTEAFF.

The chain carries TRBV18 and TRBJ2-3, with a weak D call TRBD2 (6 bases). Deletions cut 0 bases from V and 4 bases from J, with 17 bases between. Germline lookup yields CDR1 KGHSH and CDR2 LQKENI. This CDR3 spans 17 amino acids. The CDR3: CASSPPKRGTLPDTQYF. CDR3 nucleotides: TGTGCCAGCTCACCACCTAAACGGGGGACGTTACCAGATACGCAGTATTTT.

The genes are TRBV6-5 and TRBJ1-5, with D hard to call. Germline V lookup: CDR1 MNHEY, CDR2 SVGAGI. V was pared by 5 bases and J by 4 bases, with 12 bases between. CDR3 length: 14 amino acids. The DNA of the CDR3 is TGTGCCAGCAGTCTCCGGGGTGGGAATCAGCCCCAGCATTTT. This translates into CASSLRGGNQPQHF.

The chain is built from TRBV19 and TRBJ1-6; a possible D gene is TRBD1 (5 bases). V dropped 1 base and J dropped 4 bases, with 14 bases sitting between them. CDR3 length equals 17 residues. Germline-derived CDR1 and CDR2 are LNHDA and SQIVND (reference sequence). Here the CDR3 DNA reads TGTGCCAGTAGTATAGCGACCTTAGGGGCGTATAATTCACCCCTCCACTTT. Its translation: CASSIATLGAYNSPLHF.

The chain has TRBV6-1 and TRBJ1-5; 8 bases match TRBD1. This CDR3 is 16 amino acids long. Germline CDR1 and CDR2: MNHNS and SASEGT. V was clipped by 4 bases and J by 4 bases; unmatched bases: 9. The CDR3 DNA sequence: TGTGCCAGCAGTGGCGTTGGACAGGGTAGGAATCAGCCCCAGCATTTT. Protein product: CASSGVGQGRNQPQHF.

The rearrangement links TRBV5-6 to TRBJ1-1; D is ambiguous. Germline loops: CDR1 SGHDT, CDR2 YYEEEE. This CDR3 contains 16 residues. V gave up 4 bases and J gave up 3 bases, with 19 bases separating them. CDR3 DNA sequence: TGTGCCAGCAGCCGAGCGATCCCGTTAACGTACACTGAAGCTTTCTTT. It encodes CASSRAIPLTYTEAFF.

This clone was detected once. This chain connects TRBV4-1 to TRBJ1-6; TRBD1 matches at 7 bases. CDR3 length equals 15 residues. Germline V gene sequence: CDR1 MGHRA, CDR2 YSYEKL. The J segment lost 8 bases and the V segment lost 3 bases, leaving 7 bases of the junction unmatched. The DNA of the CDR3 is TGCGCCAGCAGCCAGTCACAGGGGAATTATTCACCCCTCCACTTT. Protein: CASSQSQGNYSPLHF.

The chain is built from TRBV21-1 and TRBJ1-6; TRBD1 was called by the table and not checked on the DNA. TRBV21-1 is recorded as a pseudogene. This CDR3 is 19 amino acids long. The CDR3 sequence: CASSKAEWTGSSYNSPLHF. CDR3 bases: TGTGCCAGCAGCAAAGCAGAGTGGACAGGTAGCTCCTATAATTCACCCCTCCACTTT.

This rearrangement joins TRBV11-2 to TRBJ1-5; 9 bases align to TRBD1. The CDR3 has 13 amino acids. V lost 4 bases to trimming and J lost 10 bases; unmatched junction nucleotides: 5. The germline gives CDR1 SGHAT, CDR2 FQNNGV. CDR3 sequence (DNA): TGTGCCAGCAGCTCGGACAGGGGAGGACCCCAGCATTTT. It specifies CASSSDRGGPQHF.

The chain employs TRBV2 and TRBJ2-5; possibly TRBD2 for D (6 bases). Per germline, CDR1 SNHLY and CDR2 FYNNEI. The CDR3 contains 13 residues. V was trimmed by 6 bases and J by 4 bases, leaving 12 bases between them. Here the CDR3 reads CASRPRDSETQYF. Written as DNA, the CDR3 is TGTGCCAGCAGGCCTCGGGACTCAGAGACCCAGTACTTC.

This sequence joins TRBV11-2 and TRBJ1-2; D is unclear. Germline lookup yields CDR1 SGHAT and CDR2 FQNNGV. Trimming pared 2 bases from V and 5 bases from J, leaving 9 bases between. This CDR3 is 13 amino acids long. The CDR3: CASSLNGGYGYTF. The DNA of the CDR3 is TGTGCCAGCAGCTTAAACGGAGGATATGGCTACACCTTC.